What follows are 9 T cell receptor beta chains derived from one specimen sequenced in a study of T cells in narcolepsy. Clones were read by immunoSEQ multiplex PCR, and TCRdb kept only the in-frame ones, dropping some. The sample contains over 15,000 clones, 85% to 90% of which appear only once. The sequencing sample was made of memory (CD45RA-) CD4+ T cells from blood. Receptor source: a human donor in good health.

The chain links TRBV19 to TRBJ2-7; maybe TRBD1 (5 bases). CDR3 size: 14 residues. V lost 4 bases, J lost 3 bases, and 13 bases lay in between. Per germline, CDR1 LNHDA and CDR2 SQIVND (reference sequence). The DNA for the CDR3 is TGTGCCAGTAGTACCCGGACAAGGAACTACGAGCAGTACTTC. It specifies CASSTRTRNYEQYF.

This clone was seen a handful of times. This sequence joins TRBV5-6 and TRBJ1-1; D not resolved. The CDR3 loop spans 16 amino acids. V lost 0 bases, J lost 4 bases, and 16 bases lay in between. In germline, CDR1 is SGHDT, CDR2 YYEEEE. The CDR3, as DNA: TGTGCCAGCAGCTTGGAATGGGAAAGGATGGGCACTGAAGCTTTCTTT. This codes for CASSLEWERMGTEAFF.

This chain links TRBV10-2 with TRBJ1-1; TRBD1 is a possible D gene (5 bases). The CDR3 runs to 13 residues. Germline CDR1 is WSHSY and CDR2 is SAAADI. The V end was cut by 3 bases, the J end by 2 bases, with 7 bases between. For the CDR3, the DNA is TGCGCCAGCAGTGAACAGGCCAACACTGAAGCTTTCTTT. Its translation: CASSEQANTEAFF.

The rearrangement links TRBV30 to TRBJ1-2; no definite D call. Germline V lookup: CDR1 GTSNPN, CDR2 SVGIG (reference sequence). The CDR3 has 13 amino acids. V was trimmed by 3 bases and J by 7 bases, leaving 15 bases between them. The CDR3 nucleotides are TGTGCCTGGAGCGTCGCCGGATTAAGTGGCTACACCTTC. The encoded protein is CAWSVAGLSGYTF.

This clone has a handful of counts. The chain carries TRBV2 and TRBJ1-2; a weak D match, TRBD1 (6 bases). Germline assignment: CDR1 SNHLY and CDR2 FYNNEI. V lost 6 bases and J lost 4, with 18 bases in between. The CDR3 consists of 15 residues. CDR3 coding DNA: TGTGCCAGCAGGAGTCAGGGGATATCTTCCTATGGCTACACCTTC. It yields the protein CASRSQGISSYGYTF.

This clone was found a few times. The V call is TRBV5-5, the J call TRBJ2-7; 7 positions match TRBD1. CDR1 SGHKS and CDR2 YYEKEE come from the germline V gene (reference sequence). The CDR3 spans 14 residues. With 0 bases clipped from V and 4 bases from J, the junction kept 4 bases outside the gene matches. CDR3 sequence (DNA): TGTGCCAGCAGCTTGGTCGGCAGGGGGTACGAGCAGTACTTC. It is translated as CASSLVGRGYEQYF.

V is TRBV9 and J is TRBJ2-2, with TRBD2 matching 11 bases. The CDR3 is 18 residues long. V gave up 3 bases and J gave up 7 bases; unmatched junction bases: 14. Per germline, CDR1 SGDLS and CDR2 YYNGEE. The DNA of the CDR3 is TGTGCCAGCAGCGCGAAAAGACTAGCGGGGACGAAGGACGGGGAGCTGTTTTTT. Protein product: CASSAKRLAGTKDGELFF.

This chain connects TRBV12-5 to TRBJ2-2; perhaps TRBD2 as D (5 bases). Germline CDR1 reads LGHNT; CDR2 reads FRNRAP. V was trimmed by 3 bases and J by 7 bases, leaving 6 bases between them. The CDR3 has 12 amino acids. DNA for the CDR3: TGTGCTAGTGGTTTCGAGGGCGGGGAGCTGTTTTTT. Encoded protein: CASGFEGGELFF.

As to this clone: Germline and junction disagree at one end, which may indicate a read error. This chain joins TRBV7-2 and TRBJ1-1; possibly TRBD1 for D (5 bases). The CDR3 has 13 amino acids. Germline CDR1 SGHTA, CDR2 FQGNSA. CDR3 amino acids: CASSNRRDGSPLF. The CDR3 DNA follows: TGTGCCAGCAGCAACCGGAGGGACGGGTCTCCTCTCTTT.